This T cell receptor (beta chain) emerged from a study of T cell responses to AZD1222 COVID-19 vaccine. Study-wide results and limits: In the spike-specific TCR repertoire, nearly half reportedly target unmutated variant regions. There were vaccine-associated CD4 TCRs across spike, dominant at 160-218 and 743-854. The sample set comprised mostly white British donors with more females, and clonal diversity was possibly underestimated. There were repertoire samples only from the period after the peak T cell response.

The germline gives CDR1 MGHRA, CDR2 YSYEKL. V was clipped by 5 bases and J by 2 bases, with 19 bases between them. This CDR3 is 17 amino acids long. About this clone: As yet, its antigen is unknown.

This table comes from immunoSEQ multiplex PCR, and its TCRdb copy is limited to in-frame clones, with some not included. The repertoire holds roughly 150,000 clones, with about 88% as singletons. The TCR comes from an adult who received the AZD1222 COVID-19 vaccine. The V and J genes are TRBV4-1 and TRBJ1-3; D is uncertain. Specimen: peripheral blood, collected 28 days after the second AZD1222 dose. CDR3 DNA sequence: TGCGCCAGCAGCTCACGTCTAGCGGGGATGACTGGAAACACCATATATTTT. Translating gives CASSSRLAGMTGNTIYF.